Below, 26 T cell receptor beta chains from the same sample are listed, as sequenced in a study of cytomegalovirus exposure and HLA in healthy donors. The PCR was carried out with 60 Vbeta primers and 13 Jbeta primers. Here immunoSEQ multiplex PCR was the method, and the copy in TCRdb shows in-frame clones only, minus some. The repertoire includes 100,000 to 150,000 clones, approximately 17% of them detected once, and roughly 2.7% sits in the top ten. Sequencing used PBMCs. These receptors came from a female donor in good health and CMV-seropositive.

A few counts support this clone. J is TRBJ2-3 and V is TRBV5-7, with 10 bases matching TRBD1. TRBV5-7 is assigned to the ORF class and has an uncertain function. The CDR3 length is 17 residues. J was trimmed by 3 bases and V by 0 bases; bases with no gene match: 7. CDR3 residues: CASSLGGGTGATDTQYF. The CDR3 DNA follows: TGTGCCAGCAGCTTGGGGGGCGGGACAGGGGCAACAGATACGCAGTATTTT.

The CDR3 reads CALSVPGGTGELFF. In DNA, the CDR3 is TGTGCCCTCAGCGTCCCGGGGGGCACCGGGGAGCTGTTTTTT. The gene calls are TRBV6-1 and TRBJ2-2; 7 bases align to TRBD2. Trimming removed 11 bases from V and 4 bases from J; junction bases left unmatched: 10. The CDR3 spans 14 residues. Germline CDR1 reads MNHNS; CDR2 reads SASEGT.

This clone was detected a few times. This chain joins TRBV6-5 and TRBJ1-2, with 7 nucleotides matching TRBD1. J gave up 6 bases and V 6 bases, and 7 bases lay outside the gene matches. The CDR3 consists of 13 residues. Germline V gene lookup returns CDR1 MNHEY and CDR2 SVGAGI. In DNA, the CDR3 is TGTGCCAGCAGATTCGACAGGGAGAATGGCTACACCTTC. Translation gives CASRFDRENGYTF.

The chain combines TRBV5-1 with TRBJ1-1; D is ambiguous. V lost 0 bases, J lost 4 bases, and 10 bases lay in between. The length of the CDR3 is 14 residues. The V gene's germline CDR1 is SGHRS and CDR2 YFSETQ. The CDR3 DNA reads as TGCGCCAGCAGCTTGGACCCCCGAGGCACTGAAGCTTTCTTT. It encodes CASSLDPRGTEAFF.

This chain connects TRBV4-2 to TRBJ2-2; 8 bases map to TRBD1. Germline trimming cut 0 bases from V and 5 bases from J; bases unmatched to any gene: 8. The CDR3 runs 17 residues. Germline-derived CDR1 and CDR2 are LGHNA and YNFKEQ. CDR3 loop: CASSQEPGQVGTGELFF. The CDR3 DNA follows: TGTGCCAGCAGCCAAGAACCGGGACAGGTGGGAACCGGGGAGCTGTTTTTT.

This clone was observed a handful of times. The chain combines TRBV4-3 with TRBJ2-1; D might be TRBD2 (5 bases). Trimming cost V 3 bases and J 3 bases, with 18 bases left between them. Germline CDR1 LGHNA, CDR2 YSLEER. The CDR3 consists of 17 residues. In nucleotides, the CDR3 is TGCGCCAGCAGCCACGGAGGTGCCTACACGGGCTACAATGAGCAGTTCTTC. This encodes CASSHGGAYTGYNEQFF.

CDR3 amino acids: CASSLDRAQETQYF. The CDR3, as DNA: TGCGCCAGCAGCCTCGACAGGGCTCAAGAGACCCAGTACTTC. The chain uses TRBV5-1 and TRBJ2-5, with 7 positions matching TRBD1. The germline V gene has CDR1 SGHRS and CDR2 YFSETQ. The ends lost 4 bases at V and 2 bases at J; junction bases unmatched: 5. The CDR3 is 14 amino acids.

This clone turned up a few times. The same CDR3 is also encoded by other DNA sequences in this sample. The V and J genes are TRBV30 and TRBJ1-5, with no clear D. V was clipped by 0 bases and J by 3 bases, with 18 bases between them. The germline V gene has CDR1 GTSNPN and CDR2 SVGIG (reference sequence). There are 17 residues in the CDR3. CDR3: CAWSVGLMRASNQPQHF. CDR3 DNA: TGTGCCTGGAGTGTTGGGCTAATGCGAGCTTCCAATCAGCCCCAGCATTTT.

The chain employs TRBV7-9 and TRBJ2-1, with 9 nucleotides matching TRBD1. This CDR3 comprises 18 residues. In germline, CDR1 is SEHNR, CDR2 FQNEAQ (reference sequence). With V trimmed by 5 bases and J by 4 bases, 15 bases remained unmatched. The DNA of the CDR3 is TGTGCCAGCAGCCCCAAGAGATTGGGACAGGGATATTACAATGAGCAGTTCTTC. It codes for CASSPKRLGQGYYNEQFF.

V usage is TRBV28 and J usage is TRBJ2-5; D might be TRBD1 (5 bases). V lost 5 bases, J lost 1 base, and 8 bases lay in between. This CDR3 region has 13 residues. Germline lookup yields CDR1 MDHEN and CDR2 SYDVKM. The CDR3 protein is CASSLDTQETQYF. The CDR3, as DNA: TGTGCCAGCAGTCTGGACACCCAAGAGACCCAGTACTTC.

In this sample, this clone turned up a few times. V gene TRBV30 combines with J gene TRBJ2-2, with D unclear. In germline, CDR1 is GTSNPN, CDR2 SVGIG (reference sequence). The CDR3 is made up of 18 amino acids. V dropped 0 bases and J dropped 0 bases, with 17 bases sitting between them. The CDR3, as DNA: TGTGCCTGGAGTGTACTCAGGTTAACATTCGCGAACACCGGGGAGCTGTTTTTT. It translates to CAWSVLRLTFANTGELFF.

There are a few counts of this clone. The V and J genes are TRBV25-1 and TRBJ2-7; D ambiguous. Trimming shortened V by 5 bases and J by 0 bases, and 8 bases separated the two germline ends. Germline CDR1 and CDR2: MGHDK and SYGVNS. This CDR3 comprises 13 residues. The CDR3 reads CASSPPSSYEQYF. In DNA, the CDR3 is TGTGCCAGCAGTCCCCCCTCCTCCTACGAGCAGTACTTC.

This clone was observed a handful of times. CDR3 bases: TGTGCCAGCAGTACCCTATACAGAGGGTCCTATAATTCACCCCTCCACTTT. It is translated as CASSTLYRGSYNSPLHF. This chain connects TRBV28 to TRBJ1-6; D not resolved. Germline-derived CDR1 and CDR2 are MDHEN and SYDVKM. There are 17 residues in the CDR3. Trimming cost V 5 bases and J 1 base, with 15 bases left between them.

This rearrangement joins TRBV19 to TRBJ1-2; possibly TRBD1 for D (6 bases). Germline-derived CDR1 and CDR2 are LNHDA and SQIVND (reference sequence). This CDR3 region has 15 residues. The germline V and J ends were trimmed by 3 bases and 5 bases, with 16 bases remaining between them. The DNA for the CDR3 is TGTGCCAGTAGTATGGGGGGGGCGCCGGATTATGGCTACACCTTC. It encodes CASSMGGAPDYGYTF.

This chain connects TRBV5-1 to TRBJ2-5; 9 positions agree with TRBD1. This CDR3 region has 17 residues. Germline CDR1 and CDR2: SGHRS and YFSETQ. The junction had 12 bases not matched to a gene; V was cut back by 4 bases and J by 2 bases. In DNA form, the CDR3 reads TGCGCCAGCAGCAGGTCCCCCGGGACAGGGTCTCAAGAGACCCAGTACTTC. Translating gives CASSRSPGTGSQETQYF.

This clone has only a few counts. CDR3 in DNA: TGCGCCACCGCCGAATTAGGGACAGGGGGCTATGGCTACACCTTC. Its translation: CATAELGTGGYGYTF. This chain uses TRBV5-1 with TRBJ1-2, with TRBD1 identical over 11 bases. Germline V CDR1 and CDR2: SGHRS, YFSETQ. Germline trimming cut 9 bases from V and 4 bases from J; bases unmatched to any gene: 11. The CDR3 is made up of 15 amino acids.

V is TRBV6-6 and J is TRBJ2-5; no clear D gene. Germline V CDR1 and CDR2: MNHNY, SVGAGI (reference sequence). V lost 8 bases and J 4 bases, leaving 11 bases between the germline ends. The length of the CDR3 is 12 residues. The CDR3 bases are TGTGCCAGCTGGTCTCGGGTAGAGACCCAGTACTTC. It encodes CASWSRVETQYF.

The J gene is TRBJ2-7, the V gene TRBV7-8, with a weak D call TRBD2 (5 bases). V lost 0 bases, J lost 7 bases, and 10 bases lay in between. The CDR3 sequence is 13 residues long. Germline-derived CDR1 and CDR2 are SGHVS and FQNEAQ. CDR3 DNA sequence: TGTGCCAGCAGCTTAGCCGGACCGGGGGAGCAGTACTTC. Protein sequence: CASSLAGPGEQYF.

A few counts support this clone. The chain has TRBV4-1 and TRBJ1-5; unclear D gene. This CDR3 comprises 15 residues. V lost 2 bases to trimming and J lost 2 bases, with 10 bases between them. Germline CDR1 is MGHRA and CDR2 is YSYEKL. The chain's CDR3 is CASSQHFAGNQPQHF. In DNA form, the CDR3 reads TGCGCCAGCAGCCAACACTTTGCGGGCAATCAGCCCCAGCATTTT.

There are a few counts of this clone. The chain is built from TRBV6-1 and TRBJ2-3; D gene ambiguous. Germline V gene lookup returns CDR1 MNHNS and CDR2 SASEGT. CDR3 length equals 15 residues. Trimming removed 2 bases from V and 2 bases from J, with 11 bases in between. CDR3 DNA sequence: TGTGCCAGCAGTGAATTTCGGTCGTTCACAGATACGCAGTATTTT. Amino acid sequence: CASSEFRSFTDTQYF.

This clone was detected a few times. J is TRBJ2-7 and V is TRBV6-5; 10 nucleotides align to TRBD1. CDR3 size: 14 residues. V shed 6 bases and J 3 bases; nucleotides not matched to a gene: 5. The germline CDR1 and CDR2 sequences are MNHEY and SVGAGI. The CDR3 DNA reads TGTGCCAGCAGCCGGACAGGGGGGATCTACGAGCAGTACTTC. It is translated as CASSRTGGIYEQYF.

This clone was seen a few times. J is TRBJ1-1 and V is TRBV4-1; 7 bases map to TRBD1. Germline values: CDR1 MGHRA, CDR2 YSYEKL. The CDR3 covers 14 residues. J lost 4 bases, V lost 0 bases, and 2 bases had no gene match. The chain's CDR3 is CASSQETGITEAFF. For the CDR3, the DNA is TGCGCCAGCAGCCAAGAGACAGGGATCACTGAAGCTTTCTTT.

The CDR3 region has the DNA TGTGCCAGCAGTTTAATAAAGGGGGGGCGGCATGGCTACACCTTC. Protein: CASSLIKGGRHGYTF. V is TRBV28 and J is TRBJ1-2, with D possibly being TRBD1 (6 bases). V dropped 2 bases and J dropped 6 bases, with 16 bases sitting between them. Germline CDR1 is MDHEN and CDR2 is SYDVKM. The CDR3 consists of 15 residues.

The chain employs TRBV2 and TRBJ2-3, with a tentative D call TRBD2 (5 bases). Germline-derived CDR1 and CDR2 are SNHLY and FYNNEI. The length of the CDR3 is 15 residues. V lost 1 base and J 10 bases, leaving 18 bases between the germline ends. CDR3 DNA sequence: TGTGCCAGCAGTGAAGTTCGATCGGGATCCATTTCGCAGTATTTT. Translated, it gives CASSEVRSGSISQYF.

The chain recombines TRBV4-3 with TRBJ1-5, with TRBD1 matching over 8 bases. Germline CDR1 and CDR2: LGHNA and YSLEER. CDR3 length equals 17 residues. The junction had 15 bases not matched to a gene; V was cut back by 2 bases and J by 9 bases. CDR3 DNA: TGCGCCAGCAGCCAAACTCGCGACCCGACAGGGGAGTTGCCCCAGCATTTT. Encoded protein: CASSQTRDPTGELPQHF.

Only a few counts were recorded for this clone. The chain recombines TRBV11-2 with TRBJ2-1; D might be TRBD2 (5 bases). CDR1 is SGHAT, CDR2 FQNNGV, per germline. The CDR3 has 14 amino acids. V was cut by 6 bases and J by 2 bases, with 11 bases left in between. CDR3 nucleotides: TGTGCCAGCAGAATTACTAGTCCCTACAATGAGCAGTTCTTC. Its translation: CASRITSPYNEQFF.